The next 14 T cell receptor beta chains were all read from a single sample in a study of T cells in pancreatic ductal adenocarcinoma. Only in-frame clones appear in the TCRdb table, and some are missing; sequencing was by immunoSEQ multiplex PCR. The sample shows 97,000 or so clones, 90% to 95% of them seen only once. The selected patients with pancreatic ductal adenocarcinoma had surgery but no neoadjuvant therapy. Sequencing used PBMCs. These receptors were collected from a human donor with pancreatic ductal adenocarcinoma.

This sequence joins TRBV30 and TRBJ1-1; perhaps TRBD1 as D (5 bases). This CDR3 has 13 residues. V was trimmed by 8 bases and J by 1 base, leaving 14 bases between them. The V gene's germline CDR1 is GTSNPN and CDR2 SVGIG (reference sequence). CDR3 residues: CAGRGWTNTEAFF. CDR3 nucleotides: TGTGCCGGGCGGGGGTGGACGAACACTGAAGCTTTCTTT.

The CDR3 loop reads CASSLIRGSGEAFF. The CDR3 region has the DNA TGTGCCAGCAGTTTAATAAGAGGGTCGGGTGAAGCTTTCTTT. The chain recombines TRBV28 with TRBJ1-1; no definite D call. Germline V gene sequence: CDR1 MDHEN, CDR2 SYDVKM. The CDR3 extends over 14 amino acids. V lost 2 bases and J lost 7, with 14 bases in between.

V gene TRBV6-5 combines with J gene TRBJ2-1; D is unresolved. Germline V gene sequence: CDR1 MNHEY, CDR2 SVGAGI. The CDR3 spans 13 residues. The V end lost 6 bases, the J end lost 5 bases, and 11 bases lay between the germline ends. CDR3 protein: CASRRLDHNEQFF. CDR3 sequence (DNA): TGTGCCAGCAGGCGGCTAGACCACAATGAGCAGTTCTTC.

V and J are TRBV7-3 and TRBJ2-2; possible D gene TRBD1, 6 bases. CDR3 length equals 14 residues. Trimming took off 4 bases at V and 5 bases at J, with 11 bases between the two ends. The germline V gene has CDR1 SGHTA and CDR2 FQGTGA. Written as DNA, the CDR3 is TGTGCCAGCAGCTCAACCGGGACAACCGGGGAGCTGTTTTTT. Residues: CASSSTGTTGELFF.

The sample holds one count of this clone. V gene TRBV2 combines with J gene TRBJ1-1; 9 nucleotides agree with TRBD1. After removal of 1 base from V and 5 bases from J, the junction contained 2 bases not matched to a gene. The CDR3 loop spans 14 amino acids. Germline V gene sequence: CDR1 SNHLY, CDR2 FYNNEI. DNA of the CDR3: TGTGCCAGCAGTGAAGTCGGACAGGGGACTGAAGCTTTCTTT. It specifies CASSEVGQGTEAFF.

CDR3 amino acids: CASSLLGAEQYF. CDR3 in DNA: TGTGCCAGCAGCTTGCTAGGGGCCGAGCAGTACTTC. This sequence joins TRBV5-8 and TRBJ2-7, with D tentatively TRBD1 (5 bases). The V gene lost 1 base and the J gene lost 6 bases, with 8 bases spanning the gap. The CDR3 is 12 amino acids. Germline values: CDR1 SGHTS, CDR2 YDEGEE. Together with reference TRBV5-8 and TRBJ2-7, the CDR3 gives the full variable domain: EAGVTQSPTHLIKTRGQQATLRCSPISGHTSVYWYQQALGLGLQFLLWYDEGEERNRGNFPPRFSGRQFPNYSSELNVNALELEDSALYLCASSLLGAEQYFGPGTRLTVT.

V is TRBV29-1 and J is TRBJ1-2; 9 nucleotides match TRBD1. CDR1 is SQVTM, CDR2 ANQGSEA, per germline. The CDR3 spans 17 residues. The J segment lost 7 bases and the V segment lost 7 bases, leaving 22 bases of the junction unmatched. CDR3 sequence reads: CSAEGEGTLQGALGYTF. Here the CDR3 DNA reads TGCAGCGCGGAGGGCGAAGGAACTCTACAGGGGGCGCTTGGCTACACCTTC.

This chain joins TRBV11-3 and TRBJ2-3; 8 bases match TRBD2. CDR3 length equals 16 residues. The ends lost 4 bases at V and 1 base at J; junction bases unmatched: 7. Germline V gene data show CDR1 as SGHNT and CDR2 as YENEEA. CDR3 nucleotide sequence: TGTGCCAGCAGCTCCGACGGACTAGCTGGCACAGATACGCAGTATTTT. Its translation: CASSSDGLAGTDTQYF.

The chain has TRBV27 and TRBJ2-3; 13 bases fit TRBD2. The CDR3 has 16 residues. After removal of 4 bases from V and 10 bases from J, the junction contained 11 bases not matched to a gene. The germline V gene has CDR1 MNHEY and CDR2 SMNVEV (reference sequence). Written as DNA, the CDR3 is TGTGCCAGCAGTTCCTGGGGGACTAGCGGGACGGGGTCGCAGTATTTT. This translates into CASSSWGTSGTGSQYF.

The chain combines TRBV6-5 with TRBJ1-2; 8 bases fit TRBD1. Germline V CDR1 and CDR2: MNHEY, SVGAGI. The CDR3 runs to 15 residues. The junction had 10 bases not matched to a gene; V was cut back by 2 bases and J by 8 bases. CDR3 coding DNA: TGTGCCAGCAGTTACCCCGGACAGGGTCCGGGAGGCTACACCTTC. It codes for CASSYPGQGPGGYTF.

The chain combines TRBV11-2 with TRBJ2-7; 11 bases are shared with TRBD1. Germline V gene sequence: CDR1 SGHAT, CDR2 FQNNGV. With V trimmed by 5 bases and J by 3 bases, 6 bases remained unmatched. The CDR3 contains 15 residues. The CDR3 DNA follows: TGTGCCAGCAGCCCGGGACAGGGGGGGTACTACGAGCAGTACTTC. Residues: CASSPGQGGYYEQYF.

Here the CDR3 DNA reads TGTGCCTGGACCCCGGGGAACCGCCAGGAGCTGTTTTTT. Its translation is CAWTPGNRQELFF. The gene calls are TRBV30 and TRBJ2-2, with D perhaps TRBD2 (5 bases). The germline V and J ends were trimmed by 4 bases and 10 bases, with 16 bases remaining between them. The CDR3 consists of 13 residues. Per germline, CDR1 GTSNPN and CDR2 SVGIG (reference sequence).

The chain uses TRBV6-5 and TRBJ1-2, with D unresolved. CDR1 is MNHEY and CDR2 is SVGAGI in the germline V gene. The CDR3 consists of 14 residues. The V and J ends lost 2 bases and 6 bases respectively, with 13 bases between them. CDR3 residues: CASSYKAASDGYTF. The CDR3 region has the DNA TGTGCCAGCAGTTACAAGGCAGCTAGTGATGGCTACACCTTC.

The V and J genes are TRBV21-1 and TRBJ2-7; the table's D call TRBD1 went unverified against the DNA. TRBV21-1 is designated a pseudogene. The CDR3 extends over 15 amino acids. The CDR3 coding sequence is TGTGCCAGCACGTCCCGGGACAGGGGTTCCTACGAGCAGTACTTC. As protein: CASTSRDRGSYEQYF.